Listed here are 28 T cell receptor beta chains from one sample, sequenced in a study of post-analysis software for immune sequencing data. Study findings and constraints: Five TRBV segments, including TRBV5-6, TRBV5-1 and TRBV20-1, were more frequent in patients than controls.

The library was made from cDNA and included unique molecular identifiers. TCRdb reprocessed the PCR reads via MiXCR and lists one record per CDR3 protein. The data hold about 800,000 distinct CDR3 sequences, with 30% observed a single time. These receptors are not linked to any known antigen. The specimen was blood. The receptors come from a girl between 5 and 17 years old with multiple sclerosis.

This clonotype was seen a few times. This chain joins TRBV5-4 and TRBJ1-1; maybe TRBD1 (6 bases). The CDR3 loop spans 15 amino acids. V dropped 0 bases and J dropped 4 bases, with 13 bases sitting between them. From germline, CDR1 is SGHNT and CDR2 YYREEE (reference sequence). The CDR3 bases are TGTGCCAGCAGCTTGGCCCCGAACAGGGTCACTGAAGCTTTCTTT. Its translation: CASSLAPNRVTEAFF.

The V and J genes are TRBV20-1 and TRBJ2-1, with 7 bases that match TRBD2. The CDR3 length is 14 residues. In germline, CDR1 is DFQATT, CDR2 SNEGSKA (reference sequence). The V gene end was trimmed by 3 bases and the J gene end by 8 bases; junction bases not matched to a gene: 10. CDR3 nucleotides: TGCAGTGCTAGCGAAGCTAGCGGTAACGATGAGCAGTTCTTC. This encodes CSASEASGNDEQFF.

This chain links TRBV6-5 with TRBJ2-1; TRBD2 matches at 9 bases. The CDR3 is 19 amino acids. The germline gives CDR1 MNHEY, CDR2 SVGAGI. V was clipped by 0 bases and J by 5 bases; unmatched bases: 14. In nucleotides, the CDR3 is TGTGCCAGCAGTTACTCGCCCGCGAGGTTGCGGGGGGGTGACAATGAGCAGTTCTTC. Translated, it gives CASSYSPARLRGGDNEQFF.

On this clonotype itself: The germline gene is not matched at one end of the junction; a read error may be the cause. V gene TRBV7-9 combines with J gene TRBJ2-1, with TRBD1 matching 7 bases. The CDR3 is 14 residues long. Per the germline V gene, CDR1 is SEHNR and CDR2 is FQNEAQ (reference sequence). CDR3 loop: CASSPGQPYNKQFF. For the CDR3, the DNA is TGTGCCAGCAGCCCGGGACAGCCTTACAATAAGCAGTTCTTC.

The chain links TRBV6-1 to TRBJ2-7; D gene unclear. The ends were cut back, 5 bases at V and 7 bases at J, with 12 bases in the middle. The CDR3 spans 12 residues. CDR1 MNHNS and CDR2 SASEGT come from the germline V gene. The CDR3 nucleotides are TGTGCCAGCAGTCGACGGGTTTTTGAGCAGTACTTC. Translating gives CASSRRVFEQYF.

This chain joins TRBV28 and TRBJ2-1, with D maybe TRBD2 (7 bases). V was cut by 6 bases and J by 6 bases, with 24 bases left in between. Germline values: CDR1 MDHEN, CDR2 SYDVKM. CDR3 length equals 17 residues. This chain's CDR3 is CASSNTYGGGLSNEQFF. CDR3 DNA: TGTGCCAGCAGCAACACCTATGGGGGGGGCCTTTCCAATGAGCAGTTCTTC.

This clonotype was seen only a few times. The chain joins TRBV12-3 or TRBV12-4 to TRBJ1-6; perhaps TRBD1 as D (6 bases). The CDR3 covers 13 residues. V gave up 8 bases and J gave up 12 bases, with 17 bases separating them. The chain's CDR3 is CASCLGAREPLHF. Here the CDR3 DNA reads TGTGCCAGCTGTCTGGGGGCGCGGGAACCCCTCCACTTT.

This clonotype has a handful of counts. This chain connects TRBV20-1 to TRBJ2-1; tentative D call: TRBD1 (5 bases). CDR1 DFQATT and CDR2 SNEGSKA come from the germline V gene (reference sequence). The V end was cut by 5 bases, the J end by 7 bases, with 12 bases between. The CDR3 has 12 amino acids. For the CDR3, the DNA is TGCAGTGCTCTTACCCCAGGGAATGAGCAGTTCTTC. It specifies CSALTPGNEQFF.

The genes are TRBV5-5 and TRBJ2-5; D possibly uses TRBD1 or TRBD2 (5 bases each). The CDR3 is 15 residues long. Trimming took 3 bases from V and 1 from J, leaving 13 bases between them. The germline gives CDR1 SGHKS, CDR2 YYEKEE (reference sequence). The chain's CDR3 is CASSSIGTVQETQYF. The CDR3 coding sequence is TGTGCCAGCAGCTCGATCGGGACGGTCCAAGAGACCCAGTACTTC.

This clonotype showed up just a few times. The chain recombines TRBV20-1 with TRBJ2-1; TRBD2 matches 10 bases. CDR1 DFQATT and CDR2 SNEGSKA come from the germline V gene (reference sequence). This CDR3 region has 13 residues. The V gene end was trimmed by 6 bases and the J gene end by 3 bases; junction bases not matched to a gene: 2. The CDR3, as DNA: TGCAGTGCAGCGGGGGGGGGCTACAATGAGCAGTTCTTC. Its translation is CSAAGGGYNEQFF.

On this clonotype: A much larger clone differs from this one at a single base, so this may be a read error. The V call is TRBV7-2, the J call TRBJ2-7, with 9 bases lining up with TRBD1. With 6 bases clipped from V and 10 bases from J, the junction kept 10 bases outside the gene matches. The CDR3 has 13 residues. Per germline, CDR1 SGHTA and CDR2 FQGNSA. CDR3 DNA: TGTGCCAGCAGTTCCGACAGGGGGGAGGCCCAGTACTTC. Amino acid sequence: CASSSDRGEAQYF.

In its sample, this clonotype was seen once. This chain uses TRBV20-1 with TRBJ1-1; 9 bases fit TRBD1. The germline CDR1 and CDR2 sequences are DFQATT and SNEGSKA (reference sequence). V trimming: 0 bases; J trimming: 4 bases; junction bases outside the gene matches: 12. This CDR3 has 17 residues. CDR3 loop: CSARDLGGTGTGTEAFF. In DNA, the CDR3 is TGCAGTGCTAGAGATCTTGGGGGGACAGGGACGGGCACTGAAGCTTTCTTT.

The chain joins TRBV7-2 to TRBJ2-5, with unresolved D. V was pared by 1 base and J by 11 bases, with 14 bases between. The CDR3 covers 13 residues. Germline V gene data show CDR1 as SGHTA and CDR2 as FQGNSA. Written as DNA, the CDR3 is TGTGCCAGCAGCTTAGTACGGGCCTCCGGGCAGTACTTC. It codes for CASSLVRASGQYF. The variable domain in full, with the rest retrieved from reference TRBV7-2 and TRBJ2-5, is GAGVSQSPSNKVTEKGKDVELRCDPISGHTALYWYRQSLGQGLEFLIYFQGNSAPDKSGLPSDRFSAERTGGSVSTLTIQRTQQEDSAVYLCASSLVRASGQYFGPGTRLLVL.

The gene calls are TRBV7-9 and TRBJ2-2, with D perhaps TRBD1 (5 bases). V dropped 3 bases and J dropped 5 bases, with 13 bases sitting between them. The CDR3 runs 15 residues. Germline V CDR1 and CDR2: SEHNR, FQNEAQ (reference sequence). The CDR3 DNA is TGTGCCAGCAGCTTCCAGGGCCCCTATACCGGGGAGCTGTTTTTT. This encodes CASSFQGPYTGELFF.

The table lists this clonotype with a few counts. V gene TRBV14 combines with J gene TRBJ2-1, with 10 positions matching TRBD1. The CDR3 loop spans 15 amino acids. Germline trimming cut 3 bases from V and 6 bases from J; bases unmatched to any gene: 5. Germline values: CDR1 SGHDN, CDR2 FVKESK. DNA of the CDR3: TGTGCCAGCAGCCAGGAGACAGGGGGCCGCAATGAGCAGTTCTTC. This translates into CASSQETGGRNEQFF.

This clonotype was seen just once. This chain joins TRBV6-1 and TRBJ2-3, with D possibly being TRBD1 or TRBD2 (6 bases each). CDR3 length equals 18 residues. Germline V gives CDR1 MNHNS, CDR2 SASEGT. The V end was cut by 6 bases, the J end by 2 bases, with 24 bases between. In DNA form, the CDR3 reads TGTGCCAGCAGCCCTGGGTGGGGGGCTCGTGGGGCCACAGATACGCAGTATTTT. This sequence encodes CASSPGWGARGATDTQYF.

This clonotype has just a few counts. The J gene is TRBJ1-2, the V gene TRBV7-2, with 9 nucleotides matching TRBD1. The CDR3 has 19 amino acids. Per germline, CDR1 SGHTA and CDR2 FQGNSA. V dropped 3 bases and J dropped 3; count of bases not matched to a gene: 17. CDR3 sequence: CASSFSTGGDRRYDYGYTF. The CDR3, as DNA: TGTGCCAGCAGCTTTTCGACAGGGGGAGACAGGCGGTACGACTATGGCTACACCTTC.

The V gene is TRBV7-8, the J gene TRBJ1-2, with TRBD1 as a possible D gene (5 bases). Germline lookup yields CDR1 SGHVS and CDR2 FQNEAQ. V lost 1 base and J 2 bases, leaving 8 bases between the germline ends. CDR3 length: 14 residues. DNA of the CDR3: TGTGCCAGCAGCTTAGGACAGTACAACTATGGCTACACCTTC. Protein: CASSLGQYNYGYTF.

The V call is TRBV20-1, the J call TRBJ1-1, with a possible D match to TRBD1 (6 bases). There are 15 residues in the CDR3. The germline gives CDR1 DFQATT, CDR2 SNEGSKA (reference sequence). V lost 0 bases and J lost 6, with 17 bases in between. The CDR3: CSARDLDGQLPEAFF. Written as DNA, the CDR3 is TGCAGTGCTAGAGATTTAGACGGACAGCTGCCTGAAGCTTTCTTT.

The chain is built from TRBV5-1 and TRBJ2-7, with TRBD1 matching 8 bases. Germline V gene lookup returns CDR1 SGHRS and CDR2 YFSETQ. Germline trimming cut 3 bases from V and 2 bases from J; bases unmatched to any gene: 7. The CDR3 sequence is 15 residues long. In DNA form, the CDR3 reads TGCGCCAGCAGCTGGGGGGACAGGAGACCCTACGAGCAGTACTTC. The encoded protein is CASSWGDRRPYEQYF.

The table lists this clonotype with many counts. The chain couples TRBV29-1 to TRBJ2-1, with 11 bases that match TRBD1. The CDR3 consists of 14 residues. J lost 6 bases, V lost 7 bases, and 8 bases had no gene match. Per the germline V gene, CDR1 is SQVTM and CDR2 is ANQGSEA. CDR3 sequence: CSAGPGQGVNEQFF. For the CDR3, the DNA is TGCAGCGCCGGACCGGGACAGGGGGTCAATGAGCAGTTCTTC.

The chain is built from TRBV6-5 and TRBJ1-2, with D uncertain. CDR1 is MNHEY and CDR2 is SVGAGI in the germline V gene. V was pared by 2 bases and J by 8 bases, with 12 bases between. The CDR3 has 13 amino acids. The CDR3 sequence: CASSYGLAGGYTF. The CDR3 DNA sequence: TGTGCCAGCAGTTACGGTTTGGCAGGCGGCTACACCTTC.

This clonotype has just a few counts. The V gene is TRBV7-2, the J gene TRBJ2-1, with D tentatively TRBD1 (5 bases). CDR3 size: 15 residues. Germline V CDR1 and CDR2: SGHTA, FQGNSA. The germline V and J ends were trimmed by 6 bases and 8 bases, with 20 bases remaining between them. CDR3 amino acids: CASREAGRGSYEQFF. CDR3 nucleotides: TGTGCCAGCAGGGAAGCAGGGCGAGGTAGCTATGAGCAGTTCTTC.

In its sample, this clonotype was seen a few times. This chain uses TRBV3-1 with TRBJ2-1; the match to TRBD2 covers 8 bases. The CDR3 loop spans 18 amino acids. The ends lost 3 bases at V and 0 bases at J; junction bases unmatched: 10. Germline CDR1 is LGHDT and CDR2 is YNNKEL (reference sequence). The chain's CDR3 is CASSHLTVAGSSYNEQFF. The CDR3 nucleotides read TGTGCCAGCAGCCATTTAACCGTAGCGGGGAGCTCCTACAATGAGCAGTTCTTC.

The genes are TRBV20-1 and TRBJ2-7, with D perhaps TRBD1 (5 bases). This CDR3 comprises 13 residues. The germline CDR1 and CDR2 sequences are DFQATT and SNEGSKA (reference sequence). Trimming pared 2 bases from V and 4 bases from J, leaving 12 bases between. For the CDR3, the DNA is TGCAGTGCTAGAACACTAAAGGGGTACGAGCAGTACTTC. Amino acids: CSARTLKGYEQYF.

This clonotype was counted between two and nine times. The rearrangement uses TRBV7-2 and TRBJ2-7; D unresolved. Germline lookup yields CDR1 SGHTA and CDR2 FQGNSA. CDR3 size: 14 residues. V was clipped by 3 bases and J by 0 bases, with 9 bases between them. In nucleotides, the CDR3 is TGTGCCAGCAGCTTCATACAGAGCTCCTACGAGCAGTACTTC. Its protein product is CASSFIQSSYEQYF.

The sample holds a few counts of this clonotype. The chain couples TRBV15 to TRBJ2-7; D is perhaps TRBD2 (6 bases). The germline gives CDR1 LNHNV, CDR2 YYDKDF (reference sequence). V shed 1 base and J shed 3 bases, with 13 bases lying between them. The CDR3 is 15 residues long. The CDR3 nucleotides read TGTGCCACCAGCAGAGTGCCAGCGGGTGTCTACGAGCAGTACTTC. As protein: CATSRVPAGVYEQYF.

The rearrangement links TRBV11-2 to TRBJ2-7; 8 nucleotides agree with TRBD2. Germline trimming cut 6 bases from V and 4 bases from J; bases unmatched to any gene: 11. Germline assignment: CDR1 SGHAT and CDR2 FQNNGV. This CDR3 spans 15 amino acids. The CDR3 region is CASSYIAGKTYEQYF. CDR3 DNA: TGTGCCAGCAGTTACATAGCGGGAAAAACATACGAGCAGTACTTC.